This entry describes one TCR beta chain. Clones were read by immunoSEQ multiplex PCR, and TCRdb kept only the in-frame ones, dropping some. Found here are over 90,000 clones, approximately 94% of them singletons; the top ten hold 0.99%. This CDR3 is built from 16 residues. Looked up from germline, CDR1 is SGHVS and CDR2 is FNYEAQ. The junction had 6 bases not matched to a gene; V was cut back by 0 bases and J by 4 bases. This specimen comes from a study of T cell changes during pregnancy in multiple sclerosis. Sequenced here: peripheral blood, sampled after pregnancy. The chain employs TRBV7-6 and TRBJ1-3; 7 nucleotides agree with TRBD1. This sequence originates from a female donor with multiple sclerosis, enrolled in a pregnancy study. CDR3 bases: TGTGCCAGCAGCTTAGCTGGGGACAGTTCGGGAAACACCATATATTTT. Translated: CASSLAGDSSGNTIYF.